There are a few counts of the clone carrying this TCR beta chain. Its antigen is not identified. The data belong to a study of human T cells and chemical hapten exposure. The overall study: Patch tests put 0.01% DPC on the upper back, read at 6 days.

Study observations and caveats: Sensitizing with DPC caused no change in TCRs above 1 in 1000 frequency.

Time point meaning: pre-sensitization, week 0. Treatment reported: therapeutic diphenylcyclopropenone sensitization with weekly scalp DPC. TCRdb recomputed calls from the RACE reads with MiXCR, one row per CDR3 protein. The data contain 300,000 to 450,000 distinct CDR3 sequences, about 5.1% of them singletons. With 1 base removed from V and 1 base from J, the gap between germline ends came to 9 bases. The CDR3 sequence is 15 residues long. Germline CDR1 is SGHTA and CDR2 is FQGTGA. The sample was whole blood, taken in connection with sensitization to the hapten diphenylcyclopropenone (DPC). The TCR sequence derives from a woman in her forties or fifties with alopecia areata. Some clones in this sample may be carry-over from other donors' samples. The J gene is TRBJ2-3, the V gene TRBV7-3, with a tentative D call TRBD1 (6 bases). The CDR3 DNA is TGTGCCAGCAGCTTAAACACAGGGCGCACAGATACGCAGTATTTT. Its protein product is CASSLNTGRTDTQYF.